A single sample gave rise to the 11 T cell receptor beta chains below, sequenced in a study of cytomegalovirus exposure and HLA in healthy donors. The study ran its PCR with 60 Vbeta and 13 Jbeta primers. The protocol was immunoSEQ multiplex PCR, while the TCRdb copy is restricted to in-frame clones and leaves out a portion. The sample records over 150,000 clones, roughly 83% being singletons. Sequencing was done on a sample of PBMCs. The source of these receptors is a man younger than 45 in good health and CMV-seropositive.

The V and J genes are TRBV4-2 and TRBJ2-5; 15 positions match TRBD2. Germline trimming cut 5 bases from V and 5 bases from J; bases unmatched to any gene: 6. CDR3 length equals 16 residues. Germline CDR1 is LGHNA and CDR2 is YNFKEQ. The CDR3 DNA reads TGTGCCAGCAGCGAGGGACTAGCGGGAGGTCAGGAGACCCAGTACTTC. As protein: CASSEGLAGGQETQYF.

This clone was counted a few times. The chain combines TRBV6-6 with TRBJ1-4, with 7 bases lining up with TRBD1. The CDR3 loop spans 14 amino acids. Germline trimming cut 3 bases from V and 12 bases from J; bases unmatched to any gene: 10. Germline-derived CDR1 and CDR2 are MNHNY and SVGAGI (reference sequence). CDR3 residues: CASSYKGQSRELFF. The CDR3 DNA reads as TGTGCCAGCAGTTATAAGGGACAGTCAAGGGAACTGTTTTTT.

This chain joins TRBV7-9 and TRBJ2-3; TRBD1 is a possible D gene (5 bases). CDR1 and CDR2 from the germline V gene are SEHNR and FQNEAQ (reference sequence). V dropped 7 bases and J dropped 4 bases, with 18 bases sitting between them. The CDR3 contains 15 residues. CDR3 DNA: TGTGCCAGCACCCCCTCTCAGGGTTCCTCAGATACGCAGTATTTT. Protein sequence: CASTPSQGSSDTQYF. Supplemented by reference TRBV7-9 and TRBJ2-3, the full variable domain reads DTGVSQNPRHKITKRGQNVTFRCDPISEHNRLYWYRQTLGQGPEFLTYFQNEAQLEKSRLLSDRFSAERPKGSFSTLEIQRTEQGDSAMYLCASTPSQGSSDTQYFGPGTRLTVL.

The chain employs TRBV7-9 and TRBJ2-6; no definite D call. The V gene lost 1 base and the J gene lost 2 bases, with 6 bases spanning the gap. Germline-derived CDR1 and CDR2 are SEHNR and FQNEAQ (reference sequence). The CDR3 runs 15 residues. The CDR3 DNA follows: TGTGCCAGCAGCTTAGTCCGTACTGGGGCCAACGTCCTGACTTTC. It is translated as CASSLVRTGANVLTF.

V gene TRBV28 combines with J gene TRBJ2-7, with TRBD2 matching over 7 bases. Trimming cost V 6 bases and J 6 bases; bases outside gene matches: 14. The germline gives CDR1 MDHEN, CDR2 SYDVKM. This CDR3 is built from 15 residues. The CDR3 reads CASSPQGLGGSEQYF. DNA for the CDR3: TGTGCCAGCAGCCCCCAAGGGCTCGGGGGGAGCGAGCAGTACTTC.

The V gene is TRBV9, the J gene TRBJ1-3; TRBD1 agrees at 8 bases. Trimming removed 3 bases from V and 2 bases from J; junction bases left unmatched: 10. CDR1 SGDLS and CDR2 YYNGEE come from the germline V gene. CDR3 size: 17 residues. This CDR3 reads CASSEFVDRDPGNTIYF. CDR3 nucleotides: TGTGCCAGCAGCGAATTTGTGGACAGGGACCCTGGAAACACCATATATTTT.

The chain joins TRBV18 to TRBJ1-3; TRBD1 agrees at 8 bases. The CDR3 runs to 13 residues. The V gene's germline CDR1 is KGHSH and CDR2 LQKENI. Losses at the gene ends were 0 bases for V and 16 bases for J; bases not matched to a gene: 8. The DNA of the CDR3 is TGTGCCAGCTCACCACCAATGGACAGGGCGCGGTATTTT. It codes for CASSPPMDRARYF.

The chain employs TRBV7-9 and TRBJ2-3, with D possibly matching TRBD2 (6 bases). Germline V gene lookup returns CDR1 SEHNR and CDR2 FQNEAQ (reference sequence). V lost 5 bases to trimming and J lost 5 bases, with 20 bases between them. This CDR3 has 16 amino acids. CDR3: CASSDSGGGRGDTQYF. The CDR3, as DNA: TGTGCCAGCAGCGATAGTGGGGGAGGCCGGGGAGATACGCAGTATTTT.

This clone was observed a single time. This chain joins TRBV27 and TRBJ1-2; D unresolved. The V gene lost 5 bases and the J gene lost 3 bases, with 19 bases spanning the gap. The CDR3 has 16 amino acids. CDR1 is MNHEY, CDR2 SMNVEV, per germline (reference sequence). CDR3 sequence: CASSPHRLEMDYGYTF. Written as DNA, the CDR3 is TGTGCCAGCAGTCCCCATCGCCTGGAGATGGACTATGGCTACACCTTC.

The chain has TRBV7-8 and TRBJ2-1; 9 nucleotides match TRBD1. V dropped 5 bases and J dropped 3; count of bases not matched to a gene: 5. The length of the CDR3 is 15 residues. The germline gives CDR1 SGHVS, CDR2 FQNEAQ. CDR3 residues: CASSAGTGLYNEQFF. The CDR3 DNA sequence: TGTGCCAGCAGCGCCGGGACAGGGCTCTACAATGAGCAGTTCTTC.

For the CDR3, the DNA is TGCGCCAGCAGCTTGTATCCCTTCGAGCAGTACTTC. Translated, it gives CASSLYPFEQYF. This chain uses TRBV5-1 with TRBJ2-7, with unresolved D. This CDR3 contains 12 residues. The ends were cut back, 1 base at V and 6 bases at J, with 8 bases in the middle. Germline lookup yields CDR1 SGHRS and CDR2 YFSETQ.